The T cell receptor (beta chain) described here comes from a study of human T cells and chemical hapten exposure. Described time point: pre-sensitization, week 0. Documented treatment: therapeutic diphenylcyclopropenone sensitization with weekly scalp DPC. The study drew its donors from alopecia patients who were 18 to 70 years old and suitable for DPC. From the RACE reads, TCRdb called clonotypes with MiXCR, one entry per CDR3 protein. The table records about 51,000 distinct CDR3 sequences, 9.4% of them present only once. Sequencing used whole blood, obtained in connection with sensitization to the hapten diphenylcyclopropenone (DPC). The TCR originated in a woman aged 40 to 50 with alopecia areata. Some clones in this sample may be carry-over from other donors' samples.

CDR3 sequence (DNA): TGTGCCAGCAGTTACTCCCGATATAGCAATCAGCCCCAGCATTTT. Its protein product is CASSYSRYSNQPQHF. The chain joins TRBV6-5 to TRBJ1-5; D is uncertain. CDR3 length: 15 residues. Germline-derived CDR1 and CDR2 are MNHEY and SVGAGI. The ends were cut back, 0 bases at V and 0 bases at J, with 6 bases in the middle.